The table lists the clone carrying this T cell receptor beta chain with a count of one. Its specificity is unknown. The CDR3 sequence is 15 residues long. Germline CDR1 LNHDA, CDR2 SQIVND (reference sequence). Trimming took 4 bases from V and 0 from J; bases not matched to a gene: 3. This was a survey-level run. Generated by immunoSEQ multiplex PCR, the TCRdb table keeps only in-frame clones and is missing some. The sample contains around 25,000 clones, under 95% of which appear only once. This sample is drawn from a study of multiple sclerosis patients with progressive multifocal leukoencephalopathy. This sample's time point: 12 to 13 months of natalizumab therapy. Study-wide results and limits: Less diverse TRB repertoires were suggested in most PML patients.

The chain employs TRBV19 and TRBJ1-5, with 7 bases aligning to TRBD1. The sample consisted of PBMCs, taken from a patient treated with natalizumab. The TCR sequence derives from a man younger than 45 with multiple sclerosis. CDR3 in DNA: TGTGCCAGTAGTAGGGACAGTTTTAGCAATCAGCCCCAGCATTTT. It translates to CASSRDSFSNQPQHF.